Reported below is one T cell receptor (beta chain). Its antigen is as yet unknown. This sample is part of a study of cytomegalovirus exposure and HLA in healthy donors. V shed 4 bases and J 4 bases; nucleotides not matched to a gene: 7. The CDR3 is made up of 14 amino acids. CDR1 and CDR2 from the germline V gene are SNHLY and FYNNEI. PCR was performed using 60 Vbeta and 13 Jbeta primers. Sequencing used immunoSEQ multiplex PCR; TCRdb keeps in-frame clones, though not all of them. The table lists 150,000 to 250,000 clones, roughly 85% of them singletons. Findings of the study overall: TCR beta V- and J-gene trimming, according to a later analysis, was linked to a missense DCLRE1C variant. The authors considered a cluster of highly shared sequence variants likely to be a sequencing artifact. The study listed roughly 150 cytomegalovirus-associated TCR beta chains.

The receptor was isolated from a woman in her forties or fifties in good health and CMV-seronegative. The sample was PBMCs. The J gene is TRBJ2-7, the V gene TRBV2; 7 nucleotides match TRBD2. CDR3: CASSVGGSLYEQYF. In DNA form, the CDR3 reads TGTGCCAGCAGTGTAGGCGGGAGCCTTTACGAGCAGTACTTC.